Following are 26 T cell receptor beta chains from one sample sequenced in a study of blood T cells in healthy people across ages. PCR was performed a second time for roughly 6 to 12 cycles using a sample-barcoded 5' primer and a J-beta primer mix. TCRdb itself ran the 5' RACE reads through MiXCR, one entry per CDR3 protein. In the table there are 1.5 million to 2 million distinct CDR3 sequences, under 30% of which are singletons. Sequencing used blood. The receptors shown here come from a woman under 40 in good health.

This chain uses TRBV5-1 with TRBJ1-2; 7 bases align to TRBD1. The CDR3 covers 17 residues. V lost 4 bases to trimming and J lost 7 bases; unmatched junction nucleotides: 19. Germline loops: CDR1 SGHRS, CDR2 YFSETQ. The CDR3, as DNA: TGCGCCAGCAGCCTCGACGGGACAGCGAGATTTTCCCTTGGCTACACCTTC. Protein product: CASSLDGTARFSLGYTF.

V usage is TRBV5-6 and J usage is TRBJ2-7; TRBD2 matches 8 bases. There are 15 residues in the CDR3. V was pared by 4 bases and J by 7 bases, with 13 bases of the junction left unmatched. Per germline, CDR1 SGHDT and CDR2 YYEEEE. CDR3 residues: CASSLPGGPLGEQYF. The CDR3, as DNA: TGTGCCAGCAGCCTGCCGGGGGGGCCCTTAGGAGAGCAGTACTTC.

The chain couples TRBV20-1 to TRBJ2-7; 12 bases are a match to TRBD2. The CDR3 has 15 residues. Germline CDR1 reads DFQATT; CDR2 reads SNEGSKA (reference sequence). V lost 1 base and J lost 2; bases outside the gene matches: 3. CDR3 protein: CSARGGLAGTYEQYF. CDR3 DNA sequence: TGCAGTGCTAGAGGGGGACTAGCGGGTACCTACGAGCAGTACTTC.

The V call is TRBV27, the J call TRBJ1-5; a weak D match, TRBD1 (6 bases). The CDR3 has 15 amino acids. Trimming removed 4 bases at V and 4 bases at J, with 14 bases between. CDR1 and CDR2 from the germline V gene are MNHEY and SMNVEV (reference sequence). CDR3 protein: CASSSSTGFNQPQHF. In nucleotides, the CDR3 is TGTGCCAGCAGTTCGTCGACAGGTTTTAATCAGCCCCAGCATTTT.

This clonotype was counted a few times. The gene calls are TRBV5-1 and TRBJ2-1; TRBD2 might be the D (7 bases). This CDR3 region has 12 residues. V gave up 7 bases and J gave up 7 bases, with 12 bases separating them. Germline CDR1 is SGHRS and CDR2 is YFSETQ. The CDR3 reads CASPGGGNEQFF. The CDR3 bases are TGCGCCAGCCCGGGGGGCGGGAATGAGCAGTTCTTC.

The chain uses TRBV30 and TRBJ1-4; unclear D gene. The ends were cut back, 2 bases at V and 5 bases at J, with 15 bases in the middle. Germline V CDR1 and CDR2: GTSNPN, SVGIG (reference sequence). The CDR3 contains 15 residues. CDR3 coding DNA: TGTGCCTGGAGTCGGCGGACGGGTTTAAATGAAAAACTGTTTTTT. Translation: CAWSRRTGLNEKLFF. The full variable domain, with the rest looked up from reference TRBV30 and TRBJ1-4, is SQTIHQWPATLVQPVGSPLSLECTVEGTSNPNLYWYRQAAGRGLQLLFYSVGIGQISSEVPQNLSASRPQDRQFILSSKKLLLSDSGFYLCAWSRRTGLNEKLFFGSGTQLSVL.

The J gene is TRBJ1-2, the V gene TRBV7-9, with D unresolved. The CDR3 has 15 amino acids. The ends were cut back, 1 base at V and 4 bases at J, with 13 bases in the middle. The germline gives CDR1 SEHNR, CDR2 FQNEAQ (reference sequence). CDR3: CASSLGYPDVYGYTF. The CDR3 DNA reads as TGTGCCAGCAGCTTAGGCTACCCAGACGTCTATGGCTACACCTTC.

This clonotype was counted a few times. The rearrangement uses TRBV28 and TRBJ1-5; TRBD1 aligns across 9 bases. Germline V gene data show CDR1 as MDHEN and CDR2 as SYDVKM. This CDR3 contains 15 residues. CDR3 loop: CAVGTGTFRNQPQHF. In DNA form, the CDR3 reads TGTGCGGTGGGGACAGGGACGTTTCGCAATCAGCCCCAGCATTTT.

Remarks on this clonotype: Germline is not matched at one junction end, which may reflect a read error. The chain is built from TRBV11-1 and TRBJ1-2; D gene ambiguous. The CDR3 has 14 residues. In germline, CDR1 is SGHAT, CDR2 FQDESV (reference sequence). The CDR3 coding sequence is TGTGCCAGCAGCTTATTAGAGGGTAACGATGGCTACACCTTC. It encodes CASSLLEGNDGYTF.

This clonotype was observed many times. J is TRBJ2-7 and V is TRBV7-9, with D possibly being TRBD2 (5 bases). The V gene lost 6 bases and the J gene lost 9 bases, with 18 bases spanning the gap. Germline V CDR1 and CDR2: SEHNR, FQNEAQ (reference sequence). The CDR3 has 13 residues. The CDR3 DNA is TGTGCCAGCAGTTCGGACCTCCTAGCCGGGCAGTACTTC. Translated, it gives CASSSDLLAGQYF.

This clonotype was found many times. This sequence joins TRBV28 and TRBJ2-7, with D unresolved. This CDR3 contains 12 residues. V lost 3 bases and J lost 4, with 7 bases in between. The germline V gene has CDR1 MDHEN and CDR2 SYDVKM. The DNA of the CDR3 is TGTGCCAGCAGTTTTGGGCGGTACGAGCAGTACTTC. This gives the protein CASSFGRYEQYF.

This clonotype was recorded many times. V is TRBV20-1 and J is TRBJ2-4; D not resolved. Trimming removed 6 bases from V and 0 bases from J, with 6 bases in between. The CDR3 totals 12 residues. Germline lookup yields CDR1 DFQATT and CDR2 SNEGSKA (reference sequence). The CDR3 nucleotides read TGCAGTGCAGACCTAGCCAAAAACATTCAGTACTTC. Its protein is CSADLAKNIQYF.

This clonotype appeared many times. The CDR3 loop reads CAIRGASGSYNEQFF. In DNA, the CDR3 is TGCGCCATCCGGGGGGCTAGCGGGAGCTACAATGAGCAGTTCTTC. V and J are TRBV10-2 and TRBJ2-1, with 10 bases matching TRBD2. The germline V gene encodes CDR1 WSHSY and CDR2 SAAADI. This CDR3 region has 15 residues. V lost 10 bases, J lost 3 bases, and 9 bases stayed unmatched.

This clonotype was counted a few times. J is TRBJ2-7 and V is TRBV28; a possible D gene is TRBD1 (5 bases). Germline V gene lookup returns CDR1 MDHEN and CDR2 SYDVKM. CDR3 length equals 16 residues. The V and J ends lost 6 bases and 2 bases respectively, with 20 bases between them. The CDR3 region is CASSLSPTGWAYEQYF. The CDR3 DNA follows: TGTGCCAGCAGCCTAAGCCCCACAGGTTGGGCCTACGAGCAGTACTTC.

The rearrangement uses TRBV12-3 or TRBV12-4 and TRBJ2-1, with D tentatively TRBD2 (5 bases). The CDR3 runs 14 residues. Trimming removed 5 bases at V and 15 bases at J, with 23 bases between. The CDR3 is CASSMRPPTQEVFF. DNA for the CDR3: TGTGCCAGCAGTATGAGGCCCCCAACTCAGGAGGTGTTCTTC.

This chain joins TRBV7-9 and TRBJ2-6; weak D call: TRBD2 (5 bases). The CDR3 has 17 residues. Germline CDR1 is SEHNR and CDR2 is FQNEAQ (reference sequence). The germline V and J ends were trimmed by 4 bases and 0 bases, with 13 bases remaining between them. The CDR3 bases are TGTGCCAGCAGCTCCGGACTGAGTTACTCTGGGGCCAACGTCCTGACTTTC. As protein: CASSSGLSYSGANVLTF. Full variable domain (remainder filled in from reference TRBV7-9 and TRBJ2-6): DTGVSQNPRHKITKRGQNVTFRCDPISEHNRLYWYRQTLGQGPEFLTYFQNEAQLEKSRLLSDRFSAERPKGSFSTLEIQRTEQGDSAMYLCASSSGLSYSGANVLTFGAGSRLTVL.

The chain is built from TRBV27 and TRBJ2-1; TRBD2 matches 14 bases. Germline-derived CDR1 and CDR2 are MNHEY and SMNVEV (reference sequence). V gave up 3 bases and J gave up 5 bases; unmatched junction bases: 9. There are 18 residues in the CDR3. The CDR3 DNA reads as TGTGCCAGCAGTTTTCGACTAGCGGGGGGGGAACTCGACAATGAGCAGTTCTTC. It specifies CASSFRLAGGELDNEQFF.

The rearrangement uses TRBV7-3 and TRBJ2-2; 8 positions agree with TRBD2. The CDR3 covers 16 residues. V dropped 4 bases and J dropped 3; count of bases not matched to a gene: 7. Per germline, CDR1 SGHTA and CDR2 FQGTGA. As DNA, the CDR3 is TGTGCCAGCAGCTCCGCGGGGGGCGAGGACACCGGGGAGCTGTTTTTT. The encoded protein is CASSSAGGEDTGELFF. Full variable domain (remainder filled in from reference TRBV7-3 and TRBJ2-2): GAGVSQTPSNKVTEKGKYVELRCDPISGHTALYWYRQSLGQGPEFLIYFQGTGAADDSGLPNDRFFAVRPEGSVSTLKIQRTERGDSAVYLCASSSAGGEDTGELFFGEGSRLTVL.

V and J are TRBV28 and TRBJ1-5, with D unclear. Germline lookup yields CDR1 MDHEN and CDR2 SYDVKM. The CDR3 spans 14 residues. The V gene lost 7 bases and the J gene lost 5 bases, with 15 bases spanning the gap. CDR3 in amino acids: CASKWDSADQPQHF. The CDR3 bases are TGTGCCAGCAAGTGGGATTCGGCAGATCAGCCCCAGCATTTT.

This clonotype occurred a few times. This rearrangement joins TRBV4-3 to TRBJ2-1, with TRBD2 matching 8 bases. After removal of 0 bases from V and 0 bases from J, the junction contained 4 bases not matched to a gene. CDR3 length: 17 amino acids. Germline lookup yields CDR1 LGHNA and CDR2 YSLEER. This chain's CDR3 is CASSQELRGVSYNEQFF. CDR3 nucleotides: TGCGCCAGCAGCCAAGAGTTGCGGGGGGTCTCCTACAATGAGCAGTTCTTC.

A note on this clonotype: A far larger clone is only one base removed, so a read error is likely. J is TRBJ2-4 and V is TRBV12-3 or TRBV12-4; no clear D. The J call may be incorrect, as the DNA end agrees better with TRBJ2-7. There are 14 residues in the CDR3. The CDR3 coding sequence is TGTGTCAGCAGTTTAGGAACCCTTACCTACGAGCAGTACTTC. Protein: CVSSLGTLTYEQYF.

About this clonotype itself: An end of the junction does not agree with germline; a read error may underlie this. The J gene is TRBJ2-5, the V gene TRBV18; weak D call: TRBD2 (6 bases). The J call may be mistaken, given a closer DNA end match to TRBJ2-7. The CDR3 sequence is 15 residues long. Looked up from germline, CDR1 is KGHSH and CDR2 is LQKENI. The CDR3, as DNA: TGTACCAGCTCACCACCGTCGGGACTGAACTACGAGCAGTACTTC. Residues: CTSSPPSGLNYEQYF.

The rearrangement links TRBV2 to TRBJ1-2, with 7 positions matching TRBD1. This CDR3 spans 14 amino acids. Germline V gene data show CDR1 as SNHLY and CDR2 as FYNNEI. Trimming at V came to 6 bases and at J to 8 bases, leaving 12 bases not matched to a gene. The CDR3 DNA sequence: TGTGCCAGCAGCTTCGACAGGGCTGGTGGCGGCTACACCTTC. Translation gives CASSFDRAGGGYTF.

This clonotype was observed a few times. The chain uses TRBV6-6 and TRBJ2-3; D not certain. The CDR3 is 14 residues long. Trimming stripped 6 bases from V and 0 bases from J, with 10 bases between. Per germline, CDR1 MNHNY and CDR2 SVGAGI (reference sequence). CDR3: CASRLRASTDTQYF. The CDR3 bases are TGTGCCAGCAGACTCCGGGCCAGCACAGATACGCAGTATTTT.

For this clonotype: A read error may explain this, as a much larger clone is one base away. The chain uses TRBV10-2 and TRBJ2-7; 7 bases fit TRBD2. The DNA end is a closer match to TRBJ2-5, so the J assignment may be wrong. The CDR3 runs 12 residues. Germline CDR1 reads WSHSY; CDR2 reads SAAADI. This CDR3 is CATTGGWETQYF. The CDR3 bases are TGCGCCACGACCGGGGGGTGGGAGACCCAGTACTTC.

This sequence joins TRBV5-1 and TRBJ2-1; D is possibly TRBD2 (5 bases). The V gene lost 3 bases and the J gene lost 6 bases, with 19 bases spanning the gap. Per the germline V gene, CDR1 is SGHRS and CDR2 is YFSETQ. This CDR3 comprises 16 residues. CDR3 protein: CASSSTRTGKGNEQFF. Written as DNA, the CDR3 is TGCGCCAGCAGCTCCACTCGGACTGGAAAGGGCAATGAGCAGTTCTTC. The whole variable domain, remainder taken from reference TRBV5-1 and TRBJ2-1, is KAGVTQTPRYLIKTRGQQVTLSCSPISGHRSVSWYQQTPGQGLQFLFEYFSETQRNKGNFPGRFSGRQFSNSRSEMNVSTLELGDSALYLCASSSTRTGKGNEQFFGPGTRLTVL.